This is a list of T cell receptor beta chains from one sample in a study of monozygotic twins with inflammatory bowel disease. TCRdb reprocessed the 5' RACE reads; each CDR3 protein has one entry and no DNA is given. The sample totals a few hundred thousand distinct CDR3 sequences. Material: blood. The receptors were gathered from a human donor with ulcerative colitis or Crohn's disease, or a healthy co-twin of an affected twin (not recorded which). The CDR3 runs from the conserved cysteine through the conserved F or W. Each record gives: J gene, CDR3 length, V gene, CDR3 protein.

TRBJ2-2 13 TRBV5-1 CASSLNSGRELFF
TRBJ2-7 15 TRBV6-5 CASSNLGQASYEQYF
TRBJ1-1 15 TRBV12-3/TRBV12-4 CASSLALGPNTEAFF
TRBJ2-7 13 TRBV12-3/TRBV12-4 CASSFGVGDEQYF
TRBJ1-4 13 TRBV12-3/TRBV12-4 CASRGRDNEKLFF
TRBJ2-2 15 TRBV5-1 CASSLGGGFTGELFF
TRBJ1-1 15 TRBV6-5 CASSYSRVGDTEAFF
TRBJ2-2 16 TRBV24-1 CATSEPGTGGTGELFF
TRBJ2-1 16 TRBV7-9 CASSFSLGDDSGEKFF
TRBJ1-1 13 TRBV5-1 CASSPGFGTEAFF
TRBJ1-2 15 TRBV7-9 CASPITGVLNYGYTF
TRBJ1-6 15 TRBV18 CASSSRTVDNSPLHF
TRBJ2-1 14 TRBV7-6 CASSLSGPYNEQFF
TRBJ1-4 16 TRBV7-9 CASSLAVGPANEKLFF
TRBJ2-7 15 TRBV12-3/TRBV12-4 CACTRGQPLSYEQYF
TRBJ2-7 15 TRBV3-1 CASSQAPASDYEQYF
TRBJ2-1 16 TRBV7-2 CASSKASGGAPHEQFF
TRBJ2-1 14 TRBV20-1 CSAPRTGSYNEQFF
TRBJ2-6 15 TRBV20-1 CSAPWRDSGANVLTF
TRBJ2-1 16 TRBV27 CASTTGPVGSYNEQFF
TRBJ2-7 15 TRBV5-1 CASRDPNQGTYEQYF
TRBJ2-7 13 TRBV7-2 CASSLSTGREQYF
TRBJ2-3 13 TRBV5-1 CASSPTGGDTQYF
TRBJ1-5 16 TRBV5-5 CASSLAMAADYQPQHF
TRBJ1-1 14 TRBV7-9 CASSKYSMNTEAFF
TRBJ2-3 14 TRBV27 CASSNSWGGGTQYF
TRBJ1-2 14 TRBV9 CASSVAGTAYGYTF
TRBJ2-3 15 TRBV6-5 CASSYSGLAWDTQYF
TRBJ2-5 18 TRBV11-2 CASTYTGLAGITQETQYF
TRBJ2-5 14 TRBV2 CASSALLAEETQYF
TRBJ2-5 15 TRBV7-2 CASSRTSGGGETQYF
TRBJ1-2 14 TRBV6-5 CASSYSKGAYGYTF
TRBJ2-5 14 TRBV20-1 CSARKLAGGETQYF
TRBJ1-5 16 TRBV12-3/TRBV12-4 CASSFGSASSNQPQHF
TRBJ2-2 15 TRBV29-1 CSVGRNFFNTGELFF
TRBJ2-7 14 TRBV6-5 CASSYKERGYEQYF
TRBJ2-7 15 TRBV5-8 CASSFEGVFSYEQYF
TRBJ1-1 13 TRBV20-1 CSASPDRATEAFF
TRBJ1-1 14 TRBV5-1 CASSNGGVNTEAFF
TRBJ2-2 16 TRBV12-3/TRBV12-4 CASSWGSEANTGELFF
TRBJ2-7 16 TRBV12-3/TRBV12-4 CASSSASQGSSYEQYF
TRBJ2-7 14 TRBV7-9 CASSPPGSTYEQYF
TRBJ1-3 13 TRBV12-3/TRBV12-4 CASRVLGRNTIYF
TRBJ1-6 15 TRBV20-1 CSAPFGTGARWPLHF
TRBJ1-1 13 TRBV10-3 CAISDGQGRLAFF
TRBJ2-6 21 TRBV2 CASSEFGRGALLPSGANVLTF
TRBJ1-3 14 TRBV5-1 CASSLGVSGNTIYF
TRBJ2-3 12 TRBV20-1 CSARTITDTQYF